These T cell receptor beta chains were read from a single sample in a study of molecular identifiers for immune sequencing clone quantification. TCRdb ran MiXCR on the PCR reads and lists one entry per CDR3 protein. The data hold roughly 300,000 distinct CDR3 sequences, with about a quarter observed a single time. The sample taken for sequencing was naive CD8+ T cells from blood, with Jurkat cell RNA spiked in. All receptors come from a human donor in good health. Some libraries in this study had Jurkat cell RNA spiked in. Both conserved end residues are part of each CDR3. The D gene is left open where the match is weak. Clone size appears in some rows only: once, few, many, or a class for an expanded clone.

d_call cdr3_length clone_size j_call v_call cdr3_nt cdr3_aa
- 13 many TRBJ1-5 TRBV6-2/TRBV6-3 TGTGCCAGCAGTTACTTGGAGGTGGAACCCCAGCATTTT CASSYLEVEPQHF
- 13 many TRBJ1-5 TRBV7-2 TGTGCCAGCAGCGGGTGGAACGGTCAGCCCCAGCATTTT CASSGWNGQPQHF
TRBD1 15 many TRBJ2-2 TRBV28 TGTGCCAGCACGGACAGGAGTTCTAACACCGGGGAGCTGTTTTTT CASTDRSSNTGELFF
- 12 - TRBJ2-7 TRBV7-9 TGTGCCAGCAGCTTTACGGCCTACGAGCAGTACTTC CASSFTAYEQYF
TRBD2 19 few TRBJ2-3 TRBV2 TGTGCCAGCAGTGACTCCGGGACTAGCGGGGGGATTAGCACAGATACGCAGTATTTT CASSDSGTSGGISTDTQYF
- 14 many TRBJ1-1 TRBV4-1 TGCGCCAGCAGCATAAGGGACGGGAACACTGAAGCTTTCTTT CASSIRDGNTEAFF
- 13 - TRBJ2-2 TRBV24-1 TGTGCCACCAGACAGACTAACACCGGGGAGCTGTTTTTT CATRQTNTGELFF
- 11 - TRBJ2-3 TRBV25-1 TGTGCCAGCAGTGAAAGGGATACGCAGTATTTT CASSERDTQYF
TRBD2 16 - TRBJ2-1 TRBV27 TGTGCCAGCAGTCTGTTAGCTAGCGGGGGTGTCGATGAGCAGTTCTTC CASSLLASGGVDEQFF
- 13 - TRBJ2-3 TRBV6-5 TGTGCCAGCAGTTACGGCGGCACAGATACGCTGTATTTT CASSYGGTDTLYF
- 14 many TRBJ1-1 TRBV6-5 TGTGCCAGCAGTTACGGGGCAGGGTTTCCTGAAGCTTTCTTT CASSYGAGFPEAFF
- 17 - TRBJ2-1 TRBV30 TGTGCCTGGAGTGTCGGCTTTGGAACGGGGTATAAGGATGAGCAGTTCTTC CAWSVGFGTGYKDEQFF
TRBD1 17 - TRBJ2-7 TRBV2 TGTGCCAGCAGTGAAGCCGACCAGGCCCCACAGGGGAGCGAGCAGTACTTC CASSEADQAPQGSEQYF